This T cell receptor (beta chain) is from a study of CD8 T cells in Susac syndrome. An amount of RNA that ranged from 0.5 to 1 ug was reverse transcribed with random hexamers. MiXCR, run by TCRdb on the immunoSEQ multiplex PCR reads, gives a single entry per CDR3 protein. Of 190,000 or so distinct CDR3 sequences listed, roughly 95% are singletons. CD8+ and CD4+ T cells circulating in blood were sequenced for TCR beta. V lost 1 base and J 6 bases, leaving 12 bases between the germline ends. CDR1 is SNHLY and CDR2 is FYNNEI in the germline V gene. CDR3 length: 14 amino acids. The clonotype comes from a human donor with multiple sclerosis. The gene calls are TRBV2 and TRBJ1-2; D might be TRBD1 (5 bases). Sequenced: CD4+ T cells from PBMCs. CDR3 loop: CASSEGSGSDGYTF. The CDR3 DNA reads TGTGCCAGCAGTGAAGGGTCAGGGAGCGATGGCTACACCTTC.